Sequencing of this T cell receptor beta chain was carried out in a study of T cells in Graves' hyperthyroidism and ophthalmopathy (dated by TCRdb to about 2019). For the study in its entirety: Peripheral blood samples were taken at the time of initial diagnosis, prior to any treatment. A discovery cohort of about 100 patients, roughly 45 with Graves' ophthalmopathy and about 58 with stable Graves' hyperthyroidism, was used to find distinguishing TCR V-J signatures. Prospective prediction of ophthalmopathy was tested in an independent validation cohort consisting of 18 to 20 hyperthyroidism patients and approximately 16 patients who later progressed to ophthalmopathy. The 100 or so discovery patients were randomly split 7:3 into training and test sets. The study also compared thyroid tissue and blood T-cell repertoires from about six Graves' hyperthyroidism patients. After sampling, hyperthyroidism patients received methimazole starting at 30 mg daily, and ophthalmopathy patients received high-dose intravenous methylprednisolone. The paper reports TCR Vbeta CDR3 sequencing of roughly 140 peripheral blood samples: around 41 ophthalmopathy, fewer than 80 hyperthyroidism and approximately 17 progressor patients.

TCR beta CDR3 regions were amplified from RNA transcripts. A first-round RT-PCR of the TCR CDR3 used the HTBI primer set with the Qiagen OneStep RT-PCR kit. Libraries were constructed in a second round of multiplex PCR, after which size selection and purification were carried out. Sequencing of the libraries was done on an Illumina HiSeq2000 using paired-end 100 bp reads. Concerning the study's data processing: SOAPnuke was used to process the raw data, with reads discarded if the reads contained adapters or uncalled bases, had a mean Phred below 15, or lacked an exact constant-primer or identifier match. High-quality paired reads were merged with COPE v1.2.5, and unique nucleotide sequences were defined as clonotypes. MiTCR v1.1 was used to align clonotypes to the IMGT TRBV, TRBD and TRBJ reference segments. The analysis included only V-J combinations with a frequency above 0.0001, which together covered 99% to 99.2% of the repertoires. A TCS score was defined as the ratio between F50 (clonal expansion) and ExV (chaos), using BLOSUM62-based TCRdist between CDR3 peptides within each V-J. Welch's t-statistics and random forest reduced around 550 V-J features to 10 to 15, which were used in a naive Bayes classifier (R e1071). TCRdb reprocessed the public reads (quality trimming at Q25 with fastp, clone calling with MiXCR) and kept in-frame beta chains. All rows with the same CDR3 protein become a single entry with the most common DNA and genes. These V and J calls rely on TCRdb rather than the paper's analysis. The sample has about 130,000 distinct CDR3 sequences on record, roughly 23% of them singletons. Clones ranked in the top ten supply about 70% of the sample.

Study-wide findings and limitations: A model built on a 13 V-J signature distinguished ophthalmopathy from stable hyperthyroidism, reaching about 88% sensitivity and around 81% specificity in cross-validation and 80%/75% in testing. Sample size was not statistically predetermined, and blinding of investigators to group allocation was not performed. Most expanded thyroid clonotypes (frequency above 0.001) were also detected in blood, suggesting blood repertoires may reflect thyroid immune responses. In validation, progression to ophthalmopathy was predicted by the model with about 70% sensitivity and around 75% specificity, a median of roughly six months before onset.

Based on the germline V gene (reference sequence), the CDR1 and CDR2 sequences are DFQATT and SNEGSKA. The CDR3 sequence holds 13 residues, the cysteine and phenylalanine included. Left in the record is the CDR3 DNA by itself, 39 bases read in frame from the first base. Trimming costs V 6 bases and J 0 bases, and their ends lie 11 bases apart. This clonotype was picked up many times. Its target antigen remains unknown. No much larger clonotype is one base removed from it; base qualities were not supplied. Hyperthyroidism patients were newly diagnosed, had a disease duration of under 2 months, and were aged 18 to 65 years. The study excluded patients with uncontrolled infections, other autoimmune diseases, pregnancy or lactation. Diagnoses were established on the basis of clinical symptoms, serum thyroxine and TRAb, thyroid ultrasound, and orbital computed tomography. Blood from progressor patients was drawn when they were first diagnosed with hyperthyroidism, before any ophthalmopathy symptoms appeared. Ficoll-Paque density gradient centrifugation was used to isolate PBMCs from approximately 10 ml of fresh peripheral blood. Progressor patients were defined as those initially diagnosed with Graves' hyperthyroidism in whom ophthalmopathy developed during follow-up. Total RNA was extracted using Trizol reagent, and RNA quality was assessed on an Agilent 2100 Bioanalyzer.

Material for sequencing was blood. The sequence is built from TRBV20-1 and TRBJ1-1, with the D gene uncertain. The receptor's source is a woman in her 50s with Graves' hyperthyroidism that later progressed to Graves' ophthalmopathy. The nucleotide sequence is given as TGCAGTGCCAAAAATACAGTGAACACTGAAGCTTTCTTT. It is translated as CSAKNTVNTEAFF.